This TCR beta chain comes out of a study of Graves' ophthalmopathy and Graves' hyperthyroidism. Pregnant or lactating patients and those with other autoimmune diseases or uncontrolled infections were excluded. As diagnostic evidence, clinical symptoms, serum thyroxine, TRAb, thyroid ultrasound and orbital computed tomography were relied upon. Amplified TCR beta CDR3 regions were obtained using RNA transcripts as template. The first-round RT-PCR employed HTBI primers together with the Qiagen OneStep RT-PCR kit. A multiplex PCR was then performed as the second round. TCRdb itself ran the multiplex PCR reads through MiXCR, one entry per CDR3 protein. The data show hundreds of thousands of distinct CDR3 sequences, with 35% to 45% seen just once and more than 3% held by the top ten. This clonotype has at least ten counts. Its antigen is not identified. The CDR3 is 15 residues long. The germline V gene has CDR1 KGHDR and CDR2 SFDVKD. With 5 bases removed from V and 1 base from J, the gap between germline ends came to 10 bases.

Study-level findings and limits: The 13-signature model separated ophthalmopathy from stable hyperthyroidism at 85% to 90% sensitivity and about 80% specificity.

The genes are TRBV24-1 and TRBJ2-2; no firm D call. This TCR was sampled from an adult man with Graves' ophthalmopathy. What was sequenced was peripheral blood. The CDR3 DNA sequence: TGTGCCACCAGTGGGGCAGACCTGAACACCGGGGAGCTGTTTTTT. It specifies CATSGADLNTGELFF.